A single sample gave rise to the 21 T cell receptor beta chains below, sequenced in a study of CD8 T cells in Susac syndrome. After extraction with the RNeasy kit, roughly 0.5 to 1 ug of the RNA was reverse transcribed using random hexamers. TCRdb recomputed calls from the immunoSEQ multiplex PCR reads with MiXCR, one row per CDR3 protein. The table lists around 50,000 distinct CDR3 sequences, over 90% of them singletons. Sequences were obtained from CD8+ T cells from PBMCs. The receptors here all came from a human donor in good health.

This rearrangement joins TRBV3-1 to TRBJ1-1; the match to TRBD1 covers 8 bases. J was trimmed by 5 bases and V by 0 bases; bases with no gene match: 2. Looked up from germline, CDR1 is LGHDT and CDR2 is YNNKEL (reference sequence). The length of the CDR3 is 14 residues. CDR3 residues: CASSQEQGGTEAFF. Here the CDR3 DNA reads TGTGCCAGCAGCCAAGAACAGGGGGGGACTGAAGCTTTCTTT.

The CDR3 coding sequence is TGTGCCAGCAGCCCAGACGGGGTAGCCTACAATGAGCAGTTCTTC. It translates to CASSPDGVAYNEQFF. The J gene is TRBJ2-1, the V gene TRBV7-9; D possibly corresponds to TRBD2 (5 bases). Trimming pared 5 bases from V and 2 bases from J, leaving 13 bases between. Germline V gene data show CDR1 as SEHNR and CDR2 as FQNEAQ (reference sequence). CDR3 length equals 15 residues. The full variable domain, in which reference TRBV7-9 and TRBJ2-1 provide the parts outside the CDR3, is DTGVSQNPRHKITKRGQNVTFRCDPISEHNRLYWYRQTLGQGPEFLTYFQNEAQLEKSRLLSDRFSAERPKGSFSTLEIQRTEQGDSAMYLCASSPDGVAYNEQFFGPGTRLTVL.

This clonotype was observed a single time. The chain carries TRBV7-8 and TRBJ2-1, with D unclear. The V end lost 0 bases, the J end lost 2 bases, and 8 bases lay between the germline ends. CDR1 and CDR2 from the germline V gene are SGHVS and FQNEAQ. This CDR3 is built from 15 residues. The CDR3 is CASSLADPPYNEQFF. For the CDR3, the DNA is TGTGCCAGCAGCTTAGCAGACCCTCCCTACAATGAGCAGTTCTTC.

Written as DNA, the CDR3 is TGCGCCAGCAGCCATCTGAGGGACGTCTGCAATGAGCAGTTCTTC. Its translation: CASSHLRDVCNEQFF. V usage is TRBV23-1 and J usage is TRBJ2-1, with D perhaps given as TRBD1 or TRBD2 (5 bases each). TRBV23-1 falls under the ORF class, with uncertain function. V lost 6 bases and J 6 bases, leaving 18 bases between the germline ends. The CDR3 is 15 amino acids.

The CDR3 region has the DNA TGTGCCAGTAGTATGACTGCCAGCTCCTACGAGCAGTACTTC. Translated: CASSMTASSYEQYF. The genes are TRBV19 and TRBJ2-7; D ambiguous. The CDR3 spans 14 residues. V shed 3 bases and J shed 0 bases, with 9 bases lying between them. Germline values: CDR1 LNHDA, CDR2 SQIVND (reference sequence).

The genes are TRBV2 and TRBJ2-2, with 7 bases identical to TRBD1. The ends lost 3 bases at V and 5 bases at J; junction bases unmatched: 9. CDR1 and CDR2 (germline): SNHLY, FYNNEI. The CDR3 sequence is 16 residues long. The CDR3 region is CASSDPATGVTGELFF. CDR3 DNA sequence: TGTGCCAGCAGTGATCCAGCTACAGGGGTTACCGGGGAGCTGTTTTTT.

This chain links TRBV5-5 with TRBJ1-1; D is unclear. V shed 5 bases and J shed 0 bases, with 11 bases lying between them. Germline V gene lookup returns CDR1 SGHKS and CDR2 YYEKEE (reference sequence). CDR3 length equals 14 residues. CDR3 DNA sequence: TGTGCCAGCAGGAGTGGACTGATGAACACTGAAGCTTTCTTT. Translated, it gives CASRSGLMNTEAFF.

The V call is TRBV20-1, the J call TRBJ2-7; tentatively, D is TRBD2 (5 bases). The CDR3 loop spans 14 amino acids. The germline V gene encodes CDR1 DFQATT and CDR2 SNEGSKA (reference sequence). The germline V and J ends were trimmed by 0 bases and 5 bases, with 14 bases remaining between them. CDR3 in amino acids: CSARDIASLDEQYF. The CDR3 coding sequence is TGCAGTGCTAGAGATATAGCGAGTCTCGACGAGCAGTACTTC.

In nucleotides, the CDR3 is TGTAAAGTAGCGGGCGCGAATGGGAATGAGCAGTTCTTC. Protein product: CKVAGANGNEQFF. This chain joins TRBV15 and TRBJ2-1, with 7 bases matching TRBD2. The CDR3 is 13 residues long. The germline gives CDR1 LNHNV, CDR2 YYDKDF (reference sequence). Complete variable domain (other parts from reference TRBV15 and TRBJ2-1): DAMVIQNPRYQVTQFGKPVTLSCSQTLNHNVMYWYQQKSSQAPKLLFHYYDKDFNNEADTPDNFQSRRPNTSFCFLDIRSPGLGDTAMYLCKVAGANGNEQFFGPGTRLTVL.

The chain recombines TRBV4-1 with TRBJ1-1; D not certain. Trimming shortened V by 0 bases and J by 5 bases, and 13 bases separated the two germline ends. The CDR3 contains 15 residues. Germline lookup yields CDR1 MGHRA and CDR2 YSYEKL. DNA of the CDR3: TGCGCCAGCAGCCAAGATGGACGGCCCGCGACTGAAGCTTTCTTT. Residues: CASSQDGRPATEAFF.

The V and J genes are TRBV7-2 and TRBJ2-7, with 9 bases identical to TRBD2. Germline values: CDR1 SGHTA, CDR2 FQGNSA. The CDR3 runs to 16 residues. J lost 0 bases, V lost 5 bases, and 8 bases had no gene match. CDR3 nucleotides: TGTGCCAGCAGCCCCTCTCGGCGGGAGGGCTCCTACGAGCAGTACTTC. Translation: CASSPSRREGSYEQYF.

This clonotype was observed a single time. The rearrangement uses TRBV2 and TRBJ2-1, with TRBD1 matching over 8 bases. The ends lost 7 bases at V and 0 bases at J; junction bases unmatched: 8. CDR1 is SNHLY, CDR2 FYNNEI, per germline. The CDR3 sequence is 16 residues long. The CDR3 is CASTPGTGYSYNEQFF. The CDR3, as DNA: TGTGCCAGCACTCCCGGGACAGGTTACTCCTACAATGAGCAGTTCTTC. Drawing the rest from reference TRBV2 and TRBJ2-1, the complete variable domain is EPEVTQTPSHQVTQMGQEVILRCVPISNHLYFYWYRQILGQKVEFLVSFYNNEISEKSEIFDDQFSVERPDGSNFTLKIRSTKLEDSAMYFCASTPGTGYSYNEQFFGPGTRLTVL.

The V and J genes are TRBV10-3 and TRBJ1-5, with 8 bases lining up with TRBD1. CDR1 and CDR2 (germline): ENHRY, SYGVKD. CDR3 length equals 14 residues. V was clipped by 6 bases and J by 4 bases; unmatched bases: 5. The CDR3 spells CAISATGVNQPQHF. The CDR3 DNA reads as TGTGCCATCAGCGCGACAGGGGTTAATCAGCCCCAGCATTTT.

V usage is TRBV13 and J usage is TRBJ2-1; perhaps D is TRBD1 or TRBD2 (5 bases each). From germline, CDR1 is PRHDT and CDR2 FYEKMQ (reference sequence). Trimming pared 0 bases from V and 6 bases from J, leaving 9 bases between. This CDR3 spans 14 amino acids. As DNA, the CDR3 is TGTGCCAGCAGCTTAGGACCAGGGAGCAATGAGCAGTTCTTC. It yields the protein CASSLGPGSNEQFF.

The CDR3 DNA is TGTGCCAGTACCGGTCCCGGGGCCTATCAGCCCCAGCATTTT. Its translation: CASTGPGAYQPQHF. The chain carries TRBV19 and TRBJ1-5; possible D gene TRBD1, 5 bases. Germline loops: CDR1 LNHDA, CDR2 SQIVND (reference sequence). Trimming took 7 bases from V and 5 from J, leaving 15 bases between them. The CDR3 contains 14 residues.

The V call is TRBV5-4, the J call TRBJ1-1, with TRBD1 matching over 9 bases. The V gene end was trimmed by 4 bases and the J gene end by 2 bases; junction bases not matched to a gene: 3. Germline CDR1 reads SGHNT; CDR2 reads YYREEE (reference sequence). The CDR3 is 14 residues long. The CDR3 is CASSMGQGNTEAFF. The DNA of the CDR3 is TGTGCCAGCAGCATGGGACAGGGTAACACTGAAGCTTTCTTT.

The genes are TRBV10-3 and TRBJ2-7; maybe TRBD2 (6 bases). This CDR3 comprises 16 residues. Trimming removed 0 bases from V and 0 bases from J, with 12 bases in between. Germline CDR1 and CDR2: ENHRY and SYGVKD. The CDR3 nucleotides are TGTGCCATCAGTGAGTCTGTGGTAGCGGCCTCCTACGAGCAGTACTTC. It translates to CAISESVVAASYEQYF.

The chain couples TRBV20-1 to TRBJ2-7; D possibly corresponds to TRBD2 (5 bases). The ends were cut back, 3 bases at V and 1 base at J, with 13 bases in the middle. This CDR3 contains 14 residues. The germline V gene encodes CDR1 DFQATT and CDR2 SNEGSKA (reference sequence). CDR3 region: CSASRSGISYEQYF. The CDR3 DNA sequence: TGCAGTGCTAGCCGGAGCGGTATATCCTACGAGCAGTACTTC.

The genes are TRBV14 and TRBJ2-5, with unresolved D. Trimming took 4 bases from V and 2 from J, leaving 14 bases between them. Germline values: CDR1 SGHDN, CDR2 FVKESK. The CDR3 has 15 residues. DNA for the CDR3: TGTGCCAGCAGCCCGGCGTCGACCCGGCAAGAGACCCAGTACTTC. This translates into CASSPASTRQETQYF.

The CDR3 DNA follows: TGTGCTAGTGGTTTGGTACTTAACAATGAGCAGTTCTTC. Translating gives CASGLVLNNEQFF. The chain carries TRBV12-5 and TRBJ2-1; D is unclear. This CDR3 has 13 residues. V dropped 0 bases and J dropped 5 bases, with 5 bases sitting between them. CDR1 LGHNT and CDR2 FRNRAP come from the germline V gene.

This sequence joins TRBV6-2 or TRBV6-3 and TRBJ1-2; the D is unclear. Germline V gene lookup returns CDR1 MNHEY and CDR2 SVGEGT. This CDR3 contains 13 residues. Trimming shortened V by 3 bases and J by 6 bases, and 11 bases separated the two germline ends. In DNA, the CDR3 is TGTGCCAGCAGTTATTCCGTTGGGGATGGCTACACCTTC. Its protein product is CASSYSVGDGYTF.